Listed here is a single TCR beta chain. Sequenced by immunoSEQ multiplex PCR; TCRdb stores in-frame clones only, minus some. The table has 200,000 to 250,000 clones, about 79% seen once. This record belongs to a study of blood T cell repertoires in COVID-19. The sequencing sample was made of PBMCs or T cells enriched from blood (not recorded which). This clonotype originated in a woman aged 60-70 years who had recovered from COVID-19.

CDR3: CASSETTGNSPLHF. The CDR3 DNA sequence: TGCGCCAGCAGTGAGACTACAGGGAATTCACCCCTCCACTTT. The V call is TRBV10-1, the J call TRBJ1-6; D possibly corresponds to TRBD1 (6 bases). CDR1 is WNHNN and CDR2 is SYGVQD in the germline V gene (reference sequence). V lost 2 bases and J lost 7, with 9 bases in between. CDR3 length: 14 residues.